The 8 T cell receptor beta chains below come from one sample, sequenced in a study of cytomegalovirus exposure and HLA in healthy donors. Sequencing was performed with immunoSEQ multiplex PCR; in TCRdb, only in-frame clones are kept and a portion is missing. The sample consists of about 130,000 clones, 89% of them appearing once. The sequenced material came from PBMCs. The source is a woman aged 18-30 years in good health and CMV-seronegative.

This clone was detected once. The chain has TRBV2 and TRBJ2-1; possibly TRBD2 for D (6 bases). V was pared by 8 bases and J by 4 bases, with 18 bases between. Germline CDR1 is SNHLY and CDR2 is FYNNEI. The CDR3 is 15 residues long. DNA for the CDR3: TGTGCCAGCCAGCCCGGGACTGAGAGTTACAATGAGCAGTTCTTC. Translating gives CASQPGTESYNEQFF.

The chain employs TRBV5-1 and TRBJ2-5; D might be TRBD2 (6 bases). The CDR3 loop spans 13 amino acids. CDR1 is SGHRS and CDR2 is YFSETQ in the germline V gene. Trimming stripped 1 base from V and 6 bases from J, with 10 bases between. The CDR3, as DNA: TGCGCCAGCAGCTTGTCGGGAGATCAGACCCAGTACTTC. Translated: CASSLSGDQTQYF.

The CDR3 reads CASRRSNPAGTQPQHF. CDR3 DNA sequence: TGTGCCAGCAGACGATCTAACCCGGCAGGCACACAGCCCCAGCATTTT. The J gene is TRBJ1-5, the V gene TRBV28; D uncertain. With 6 bases removed from V and 7 bases from J, the gap between germline ends came to 22 bases. The germline gives CDR1 MDHEN, CDR2 SYDVKM. The CDR3 runs to 16 residues.

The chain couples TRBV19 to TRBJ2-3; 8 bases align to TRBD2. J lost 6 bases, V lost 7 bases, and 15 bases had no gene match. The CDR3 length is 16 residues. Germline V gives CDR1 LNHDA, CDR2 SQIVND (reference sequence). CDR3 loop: CASTTHGGAVSDTQYF. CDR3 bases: TGTGCCAGTACAACGCACGGGGGGGCAGTATCGGATACGCAGTATTTT.

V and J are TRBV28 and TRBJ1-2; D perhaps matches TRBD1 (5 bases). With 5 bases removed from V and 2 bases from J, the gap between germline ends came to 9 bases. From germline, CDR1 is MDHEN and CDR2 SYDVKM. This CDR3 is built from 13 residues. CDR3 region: CASSIQGNYGYTF. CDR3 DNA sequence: TGTGCCAGCAGTATCCAGGGAAACTATGGCTACACCTTC.

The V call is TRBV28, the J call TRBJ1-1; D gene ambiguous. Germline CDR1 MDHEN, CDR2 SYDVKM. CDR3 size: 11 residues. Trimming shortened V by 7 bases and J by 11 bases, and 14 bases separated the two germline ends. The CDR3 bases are TGTGCCAGCATCCACCACGGCGGTGCTTTCTTT. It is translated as CASIHHGGAFF.

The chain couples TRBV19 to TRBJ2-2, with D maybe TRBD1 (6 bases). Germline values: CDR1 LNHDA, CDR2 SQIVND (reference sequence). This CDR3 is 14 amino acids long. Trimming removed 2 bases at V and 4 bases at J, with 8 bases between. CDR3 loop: CASSISGATGELFF. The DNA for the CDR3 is TGTGCCAGTAGTATATCAGGGGCCACCGGGGAGCTGTTTTTT.

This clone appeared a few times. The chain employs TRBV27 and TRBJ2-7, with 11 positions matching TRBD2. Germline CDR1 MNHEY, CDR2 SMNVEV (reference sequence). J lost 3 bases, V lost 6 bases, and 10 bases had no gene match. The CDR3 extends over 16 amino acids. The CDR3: CASRSRGTSGNYEQYF. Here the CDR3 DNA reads TGTGCCAGCAGGTCCCGTGGGACTAGCGGTAACTACGAGCAGTACTTC.